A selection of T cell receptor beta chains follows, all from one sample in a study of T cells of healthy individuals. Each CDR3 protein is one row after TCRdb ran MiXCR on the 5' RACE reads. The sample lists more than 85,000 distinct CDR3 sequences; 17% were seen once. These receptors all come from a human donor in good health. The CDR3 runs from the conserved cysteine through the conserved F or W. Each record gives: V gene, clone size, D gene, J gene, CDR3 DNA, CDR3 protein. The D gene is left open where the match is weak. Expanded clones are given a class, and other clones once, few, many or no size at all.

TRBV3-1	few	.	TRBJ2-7	TGTGCCAGCAGCCAGGGCAGGGGCTCCTACGAGCAGTACTTC	CASSQGRGSYEQYF
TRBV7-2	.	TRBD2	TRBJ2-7	TGTGCCAGCAGCTTCCGCCGGACTAGCTCCTACGAGCAGTACTTC	CASSFRRTSSYEQYF
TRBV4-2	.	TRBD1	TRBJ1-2	TGTGCCAGCAGCCAACCCGGGACAGGGACTTTTGGTTACACCTTC	CASSQPGTGTFGYTF
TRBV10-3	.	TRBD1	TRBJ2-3	TGTGCCAGCAACCCCGGGACAGGGGCAGATACGCAGTATTTT	CASNPGTGADTQYF
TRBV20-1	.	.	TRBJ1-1	TGCAGTGCTAGAAGCGGGGGGGAAACTGAAGCTTTCTTT	CSARSGGETEAFF
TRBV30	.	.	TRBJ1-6	TGTGCCTGGAGTGTAAAGGGGTTTAATTCACCCCTCCACTTT	CAWSVKGFNSPLHF
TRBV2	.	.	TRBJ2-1	TGTGCCAGCAGTGATCAATTCAATGAGCAGTTCTTC	CASSDQFNEQFF
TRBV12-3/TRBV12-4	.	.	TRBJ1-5	TGTGCCAGCAGTTTAGCCGGATATCAGCCCCAGCATTTT	CASSLAGYQPQHF
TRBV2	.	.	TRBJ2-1	TGTGCCAGCATTTGGTCTAAGGACTCATCCTACAATGAGCAGTTCTTC	CASIWSKDSSYNEQFF
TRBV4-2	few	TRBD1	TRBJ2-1	TGTGCCAGCAGCCAAGGGGACAGCGGCTACAATGAGCAGTTCTTC	CASSQGDSGYNEQFF
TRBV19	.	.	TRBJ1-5	TGTGCCAGTACCCCTCAAGATTACTATCAGCCCCAGCATTTT	CASTPQDYYQPQHF
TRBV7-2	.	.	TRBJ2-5	TGTGCCAGCAGCTTTACCTTAGAGACCCAGTACTTC	CASSFTLETQYF
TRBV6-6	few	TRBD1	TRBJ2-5	TGTGCCAGCACGCGGACAGGGGTAGAGACCCAGTACTTC	CASTRTGVETQYF
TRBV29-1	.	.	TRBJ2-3	TGCAGCGTTGCTGGGGTTGGGAGCACAGATACGCAGTATTTT	CSVAGVGSTDTQYF
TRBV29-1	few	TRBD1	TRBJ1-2	TGCAGCGTTGAAGATCCGGGACAGGGGTACTATGGCTACACCTTC	CSVEDPGQGYYGYTF
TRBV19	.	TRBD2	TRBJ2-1	TGTGCCAGTAGCCCGAAAAAAAGCGGGAGGGTCTACAATGAGCAGTTCTTC	CASSPKKSGRVYNEQFF
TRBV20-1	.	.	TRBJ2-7	TGCAGTGCTAGCTGGCGAGGATACGAGCAGTACTTC	CSASWRGYEQYF
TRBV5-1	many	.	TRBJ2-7	TGCGCCAGCAGCTTGGACTACGAGCAGTACTTC	CASSLDYEQYF
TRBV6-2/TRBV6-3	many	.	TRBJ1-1	TGTGCCAGCAGTCGCCGACAGGTTCACACTGAAGCTTTCTTT	CASSRRQVHTEAFF
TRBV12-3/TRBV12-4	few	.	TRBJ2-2	TGTGCCAGCACTCCGCGCGGGGAGCTGTTTTTT	CASTPRGELFF
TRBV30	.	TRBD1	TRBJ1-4	TGTGCCTGGAGGGCTGAGGGGGCGGATGAAAAACTGTTTTTT	CAWRAEGADEKLFF
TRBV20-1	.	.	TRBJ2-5	TGCAGTGCTAGAGATAAAATAGGAGTGGAGACCCAGTACTTC	CSARDKIGVETQYF
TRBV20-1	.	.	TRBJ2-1	TGCAGTGCTAGACCCTCGGTCAGCTACAATGAGCAGTTCTTC	CSARPSVSYNEQFF
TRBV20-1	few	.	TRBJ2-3	TGCAGTGCTAGACAGGACCCGACAGATACGCAGTATTTT	CSARQDPTDTQYF
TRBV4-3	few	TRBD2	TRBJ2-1	TGCGCCAGCAGCCGGGAGACTAGCGGGTTTTACAATGAGCAGTTCTTC	CASSRETSGFYNEQFF
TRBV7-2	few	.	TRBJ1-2	TGTGCCAGCAGCCCACAGACAGGACTGGATGGCTACACCTTC	CASSPQTGLDGYTF
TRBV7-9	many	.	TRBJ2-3	TGTGCCAGCAGCTTGCAGGGCGTGGGCACAGATACGCAGTATTTT	CASSLQGVGTDTQYF
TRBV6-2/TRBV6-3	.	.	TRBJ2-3	TGTGCCATTGAATCCCCAAACACAGATACGCAGTATTTT	CAIESPNTDTQYF
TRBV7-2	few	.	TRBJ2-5	TGTGCCAGCAGCTTAGCTATAGGGACCCAGTACTTC	CASSLAIGTQYF
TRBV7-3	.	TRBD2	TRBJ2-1	TGTGCCAGCAGCCTCGAACTAGCGGGAGTAAATTACAATGAGCAGTTCTTC	CASSLELAGVNYNEQFF
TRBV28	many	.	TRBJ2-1	TGTGCCAGCAGTTCCCGACCCACTACTAGTGAACTGTTCTTC	CASSSRPTTSELFF
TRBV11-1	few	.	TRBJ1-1	TGTGCCAGCAGCTTAGCAGCGAACACTGAAGCTTTCTTT	CASSLAANTEAFF
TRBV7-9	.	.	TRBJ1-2	TGTGCCAGCAGCCAAAACCCAGGGACGGCTAACTATGGCTACACCTTC	CASSQNPGTANYGYTF
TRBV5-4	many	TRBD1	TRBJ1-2	TGTGCCAGCAGAAAAGACAGGGTCTACACCTTC	CASRKDRVYTF
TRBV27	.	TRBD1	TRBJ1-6	TGTGCCAGCAGTTTGCAGGGGGCCTCCTATAATTCACCCCTCCACTTT	CASSLQGASYNSPLHF
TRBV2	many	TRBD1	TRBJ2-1	TGTGCCAGCAGTCCGGGACAGTACAATGAGCAGTTCTTC	CASSPGQYNEQFF
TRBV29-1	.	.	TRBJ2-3	TGCAGCGTTGAAGGGGGTGAGGGGGCAGATACGCAGTATTTT	CSVEGGEGADTQYF
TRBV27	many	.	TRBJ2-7	TGTGCCAGCGCTAAGGGGGGGGCTGGCAACGAGCAGTACTTC	CASAKGGAGNEQYF
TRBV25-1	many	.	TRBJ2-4	TGTGCCAGCAGTTATGTGGGAGCCAAAAACATTCAGTACTTC	CASSYVGAKNIQYF
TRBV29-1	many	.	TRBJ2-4	TGCAGCGTTGAATCCTCCGGGAACATTCAGTACTTC	CSVESSGNIQYF
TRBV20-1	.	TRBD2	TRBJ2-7	TGCAGTGCTAGCGATTCCGGGACTAACCTTCCCTGGGAGCAGTACTTC	CSASDSGTNLPWEQYF